The 29 T cell receptor beta chains given below trace back to one sample, sequenced in a study of shared clonotypes between healthy human individuals. Data came from immunoSEQ multiplex PCR; TCRdb stores just in-frame clones and leaves some out. The table includes about 1.1 million clones, approximately 77% detected once. The sequenced material came from memory CD4+ T cells from PBMCs. Sample subset: CD45RA-negative fraction. The receptor set was obtained from a man in his late teens or twenties in good health. Some clones in this sample may be carry-over from other donors' samples.

The CDR3 nucleotides are TGTGCCAGCAGCTTAGCTGGTAGGGGAAACATTCAGTACTTC. Translated, it gives CASSLAGRGNIQYF. The V gene is TRBV11-2, the J gene TRBJ2-4; TRBD1 is a possible D gene (5 bases). CDR1 SGHAT and CDR2 FQNNGV come from the germline V gene. Trimming took off 1 base at V and 6 bases at J, with 10 bases between the two ends. This CDR3 contains 14 residues.

The gene calls are TRBV28 and TRBJ2-1; 10 positions agree with TRBD1. This CDR3 region has 15 residues. Germline assignment: CDR1 MDHEN and CDR2 SYDVKM. Trimming removed 6 bases from V and 4 bases from J; junction bases left unmatched: 6. The DNA for the CDR3 is TGTGCCAGCAGCCCCGGGACAGGGGCTTACAATGAGCAGTTCTTC. This encodes CASSPGTGAYNEQFF.

The chain combines TRBV7-2 with TRBJ1-2; 12 bases agree with TRBD1. The germline CDR1 and CDR2 sequences are SGHTA and FQGNSA. CDR3 size: 16 residues. The V and J ends lost 6 bases and 1 base, in that order; junction bases with no gene match: 6. CDR3 residues: CASSQGQGAFNYGYTF. DNA of the CDR3: TGTGCCAGCAGTCAGGGACAGGGGGCTTTTAACTATGGCTACACCTTC.

The chain couples TRBV10-3 to TRBJ2-3; either TRBD1 or TRBD2 may supply D (5 bases each). The CDR3 is 15 residues long. Germline CDR1 is ENHRY and CDR2 is SYGVKD. Trimming left V 4 bases short and J 2 bases short, with 13 bases between. CDR3 amino acids: CAISVTGTYTDTQYF. As DNA, the CDR3 is TGTGCCATCAGTGTAACCGGGACCTACACAGATACGCAGTATTTT.

The rearrangement links TRBV7-8 to TRBJ2-3, with no clear D. Trimming cost V 2 bases and J 4 bases, with 4 bases left between them. The V gene's germline CDR1 is SGHVS and CDR2 FQNEAQ. This CDR3 region has 12 residues. The CDR3 DNA reads TGTGCCAGCAGCTTAATAGCAGATACGCAGTATTTT. This encodes CASSLIADTQYF.

This clone was seen repeatedly, ten times or more. The genes are TRBV28 and TRBJ2-4, with TRBD2 identical over 16 bases. The J segment lost 8 bases and the V segment lost 5 bases, leaving 3 bases of the junction unmatched. The germline V gene encodes CDR1 MDHEN and CDR2 SYDVKM. CDR3 length: 15 residues. The CDR3 is CASSPGLAGGHIQYF. CDR3 coding DNA: TGTGCCAGCAGTCCGGGACTAGCGGGAGGGCACATTCAGTACTTC. The variable domain in full, with the rest retrieved from reference TRBV28 and TRBJ2-4, is DVKVTQSSRYLVKRTGEKVFLECVQDMDHENMFWYRQDPGLGLRLIYFSYDVKMKEKGDIPEGYSVSREKKERFSLILESASTNQTSMYLCASSPGLAGGHIQYFGAGTRLSVL.

The J gene is TRBJ2-1, the V gene TRBV19; the match to TRBD1 covers 7 bases. CDR3 length: 17 amino acids. V was clipped by 4 bases and J by 6 bases; unmatched bases: 15. Germline V CDR1 and CDR2: LNHDA, SQIVND (reference sequence). This CDR3 reads CASSTPSRQGGTNEQFF. In nucleotides, the CDR3 is TGTGCCAGTAGTACCCCTTCTCGACAGGGTGGTACCAATGAGCAGTTCTTC.

The table lists this clone with many counts. The chain recombines TRBV5-5 with TRBJ1-4, with D possibly being TRBD1 (6 bases). The CDR3 sequence is 14 residues long. The ends were cut back, 0 bases at V and 7 bases at J, with 10 bases in the middle. Germline V gene sequence: CDR1 SGHKS, CDR2 YYEKEE (reference sequence). In DNA, the CDR3 is TGTGCCAGCAGCTTGGTACAGGGCGGTGAAAAACTGTTTTTT. Amino acids: CASSLVQGGEKLFF.

The V and J genes are TRBV5-1 and TRBJ2-3; 7 bases map to TRBD2. Germline trimming cut 0 bases from V and 0 bases from J; bases unmatched to any gene: 7. CDR3 length equals 17 residues. Germline V lookup: CDR1 SGHRS, CDR2 YFSETQ. The CDR3 loop reads CASSLEGLAASTDTQYF. The CDR3 DNA reads as TGCGCCAGCAGCTTGGAGGGTCTAGCGGCTAGCACAGATACGCAGTATTTT.

This chain connects TRBV2 to TRBJ2-7, with 11 bases that match TRBD2. This CDR3 has 14 residues. Germline loops: CDR1 SNHLY, CDR2 FYNNEI. Losses at the gene ends were 6 bases for V and 3 bases for J; bases not matched to a gene: 4. CDR3 region: CASSPGLADYEQYF. In DNA form, the CDR3 reads TGTGCCAGCAGCCCGGGACTAGCGGACTACGAGCAGTACTTC.

The CDR3 protein is CASSSQGGNETQYF. CDR3 nucleotide sequence: TGTGCCAGCAGCTCTCAGGGAGGCAATGAGACCCAGTACTTC. The chain has TRBV13 and TRBJ2-5; possible D gene TRBD2, 6 bases. The CDR3 is 14 residues long. Trimming removed 4 bases at V and 5 bases at J, with 14 bases between. In germline, CDR1 is PRHDT, CDR2 FYEKMQ (reference sequence). Full variable domain (remainder filled in from reference TRBV13 and TRBJ2-5): AAGVIQSPRHLIKEKRETATLKCYPIPRHDTVYWYQQGPGQDPQFLISFYEKMQSDKGSIPDRFSAQQFSDYHSELNMSSLELGDSALYFCASSSQGGNETQYFGPGTRLLVL.

A few counts support this clone. This chain links TRBV7-2 with TRBJ2-3, with 9 nucleotides matching TRBD2. This CDR3 spans 15 amino acids. The V segment lost 5 bases and the J segment 4 bases; nucleotides outside the gene matches: 7. The germline V gene has CDR1 SGHTA and CDR2 FQGNSA. The CDR3 here is CASSPQVAGADTQYF. DNA of the CDR3: TGTGCCAGCAGCCCCCAGGTAGCGGGAGCAGATACGCAGTATTTT. Using reference TRBV7-2 and TRBJ2-3 for the parts outside the CDR3, the full variable domain is GAGVSQSPSNKVTEKGKDVELRCDPISGHTALYWYRQSLGQGLEFLIYFQGNSAPDKSGLPSDRFSAERTGGSVSTLTIQRTQQEDSAVYLCASSPQVAGADTQYFGPGTRLTVL.

The CDR3 region is CASSLDGQGGYF. The DNA for the CDR3 is TGCGCCAGCAGCTTGGATGGGCAGGGAGGGTACTTC. The V call is TRBV5-1, the J call TRBJ2-4; D perhaps matches TRBD2 (6 bases). Deletions cut 0 bases from V and 15 bases from J, with 13 bases between. Germline CDR1 and CDR2: SGHRS and YFSETQ. The CDR3 spans 12 residues.

This chain uses TRBV6-5 with TRBJ2-1, with unresolved D. The CDR3 covers 11 residues. V was clipped by 7 bases and J by 7 bases, with 8 bases between them. The germline gives CDR1 MNHEY, CDR2 SVGAGI. This CDR3 reads CASNMGNEQFF. CDR3 nucleotide sequence: TGTGCCAGCAACATGGGGAATGAGCAGTTCTTC.

The chain recombines TRBV9 with TRBJ2-3; the D gene is possibly TRBD1 (6 bases). V was pared by 2 bases and J by 4 bases, with 11 bases between. The CDR3 runs 14 residues. CDR1 and CDR2 from the germline V gene are SGDLS and YYNGEE. In DNA form, the CDR3 reads TGTGCCAGCAGCGTGCGATCAGGGGCAGATACGCAGTATTTT. It is translated as CASSVRSGADTQYF.

This clone appeared a few times. The V and J genes are TRBV11-1 and TRBJ2-1; either TRBD1 or TRBD2 may supply D (6 bases each). Trimming pared 5 bases from V and 8 bases from J, leaving 16 bases between. There are 14 residues in the CDR3. Germline CDR1 and CDR2: SGHAT and FQDESV (reference sequence). The CDR3 bases are TGTGCCAGCAGCCTAGGGGGGTGGCTAGATGAGCAGTTCTTC. It is translated as CASSLGGWLDEQFF.

This clone showed up just a few times. This rearrangement joins TRBV30 to TRBJ1-1; D gene unclear. Germline lookup yields CDR1 GTSNPN and CDR2 SVGIG (reference sequence). The length of the CDR3 is 11 residues. V lost 3 bases to trimming and J lost 4 bases, with 6 bases between them. The chain's CDR3 is CAWSLSTEAFF. CDR3 coding DNA: TGTGCCTGGAGCCTCTCCACTGAAGCTTTCTTT.

This clone showed up just a few times. The chain has TRBV18 and TRBJ1-3; D is unclear. V was pared by 4 bases and J by 2 bases, with 12 bases between. This CDR3 region has 15 residues. Germline lookup yields CDR1 KGHSH and CDR2 LQKENI. The CDR3 is CASSQDLRAGNTIYF. In DNA form, the CDR3 reads TGTGCCAGCTCACAGGACCTACGAGCTGGAAACACCATATATTTT.

This chain uses TRBV7-2 with TRBJ2-6; D not resolved. V lost 2 bases and J lost 0, with 8 bases in between. This CDR3 is built from 16 residues. The germline V gene has CDR1 SGHTA and CDR2 FQGNSA. The DNA of the CDR3 is TGTGCCAGCAGCTTACAGCTCCCCTCTGGGGCCAACGTCCTGACTTTC. Amino acid sequence: CASSLQLPSGANVLTF.

The chain combines TRBV5-6 with TRBJ2-5; no clear D. CDR1 is SGHDT and CDR2 is YYEEEE in the germline V gene. V lost 4 bases, J lost 2 bases, and 9 bases lay in between. The CDR3 consists of 13 residues. CDR3 sequence: CASSAGGQETQYF. As DNA, the CDR3 is TGTGCCAGCAGCGCCGGTGGGCAAGAGACCCAGTACTTC.

This chain links TRBV11-2 with TRBJ2-1; D gene ambiguous. Germline loops: CDR1 SGHAT, CDR2 FQNNGV. V shed 5 bases and J shed 6 bases, with 17 bases lying between them. The CDR3 is 15 amino acids. Here the CDR3 DNA reads TGTGCCAGCAGCCTGCGCGTGTCAGAGCGCAATGAGCAGTTCTTC. Amino acids: CASSLRVSERNEQFF.

With regard to this clone: The sample contains more than one DNA sequence encoding this CDR3. The rearrangement joins TRBV20-1 to TRBJ2-1; D uncertain. This CDR3 has 10 residues. Per the germline V gene, CDR1 is DFQATT and CDR2 is SNEGSKA (reference sequence). The V gene lost 7 bases and the J gene lost 4 bases, with 5 bases spanning the gap. CDR3 nucleotide sequence: TGCAGTGTGGTATACAATGAGCAGTTCTTC. Translating gives CSVVYNEQFF.

This chain uses TRBV28 with TRBJ2-7, with 7 positions matching TRBD1. The germline gives CDR1 MDHEN, CDR2 SYDVKM. CDR3 size: 16 residues. Losses at the gene ends were 6 bases for V and 3 bases for J; bases not matched to a gene: 14. CDR3 region: CASRPISTGVRYEQYF. In DNA form, the CDR3 reads TGTGCCAGCAGGCCCATTTCCACAGGGGTCCGCTACGAGCAGTACTTC.

This clone is a singleton in its sample. The CDR3 loop is CASSLTGTLNDEQFF. CDR3 DNA sequence: TGTGCCAGCAGCCTCACCGGGACCCTTAACGATGAGCAGTTCTTC. The chain combines TRBV28 with TRBJ2-1; D could derive from TRBD1 or TRBD2 (5 bases each). V was cut by 6 bases and J by 8 bases, with 20 bases left in between. The germline CDR1 and CDR2 sequences are MDHEN and SYDVKM. The CDR3 is made up of 15 amino acids. Full variable domain (rest looked up from reference TRBV28 and TRBJ2-1): DVKVTQSSRYLVKRTGEKVFLECVQDMDHENMFWYRQDPGLGLRLIYFSYDVKMKEKGDIPEGYSVSREKKERFSLILESASTNQTSMYLCASSLTGTLNDEQFFGPGTRLTVL.

The CDR3 DNA reads TGTGCCACCAGCAGAGGTGTAGGGTCCTCTTCGGAGGGACGGTTCTTC. Translation: CATSRGVGSSSEGRFF. The J gene is TRBJ2-1, the V gene TRBV15; D is perhaps TRBD2 (6 bases). CDR1 and CDR2 from the germline V gene are LNHNV and YYDKDF (reference sequence). V shed 1 base and J shed 15 bases, with 25 bases lying between them. The CDR3 runs 16 residues.

The chain uses TRBV14 and TRBJ2-1, with 7 bases matching TRBD2. The CDR3 has 17 residues. CDR1 is SGHDN and CDR2 is FVKESK in the germline V gene. V lost 1 base to trimming and J lost 2 bases; unmatched junction nucleotides: 8. The CDR3 spells CASSQALSSGTYNEQFF. Here the CDR3 DNA reads TGTGCCAGCAGCCAAGCCTTGTCCAGCGGGACCTACAATGAGCAGTTCTTC.

The V call is TRBV5-1, the J call TRBJ1-4, with D perhaps matching TRBD1 (5 bases). The CDR3 runs to 14 residues. Germline V CDR1 and CDR2: SGHRS, YFSETQ. V lost 2 bases and J lost 5, with 10 bases in between. CDR3 protein: CASSFDRRNEKLFF. The CDR3 DNA reads as TGCGCCAGCAGCTTTGACAGAAGAAATGAAAAACTGTTTTTT.

This rearrangement joins TRBV27 to TRBJ2-7, with TRBD2 matching over 7 bases. V dropped 1 base and J dropped 2; count of bases not matched to a gene: 8. Looked up from germline, CDR1 is MNHEY and CDR2 is SMNVEV (reference sequence). CDR3 length: 16 residues. As DNA, the CDR3 is TGTGCCAGCAGTTTATTAAACGGACTAGATCCCTACGAGCAGTACTTC. Its translation is CASSLLNGLDPYEQYF.

The genes are TRBV6-5 and TRBJ1-3; TRBD1 is a possible D gene (6 bases). V was clipped by 5 bases and J by 6 bases, with 14 bases between them. The germline V gene encodes CDR1 MNHEY and CDR2 SVGAGI. The CDR3 loop spans 14 amino acids. The CDR3: CASSLNRAANTIYF. The CDR3 DNA reads TGTGCCAGCAGTCTAAACAGGGCTGCAAACACCATATATTTT.